Listed here are 23 T cell receptor beta chains from one sample, sequenced in a study of cytotoxic CD8 clonotypes in ibrutinib-treated CLL. Sequencing was performed with immunoSEQ multiplex PCR; in TCRdb, only in-frame clones are kept and a portion is missing. The sample includes 200,000 to 250,000 clones, about four fifths of them seen just once. The sample consisted of PBMCs, taken after 12 months of ibrutinib treatment. The source is a human donor with chronic lymphocytic leukemia.

This CDR3 is CASSPGGRWSYEQYF. In nucleotides, the CDR3 is TGTGCCAGCAGCCCCGGGGGCAGGTGGTCCTACGAGCAGTACTTC. The chain combines TRBV7-9 with TRBJ2-7, with D possibly called TRBD1 or TRBD2 (6 bases each). The CDR3 spans 15 residues. V lost 5 bases to trimming and J lost 1 base, with 15 bases between them. Germline V gives CDR1 SEHNR, CDR2 FQNEAQ (reference sequence).

V is TRBV6-6 and J is TRBJ2-5; 10 nucleotides line up with TRBD1. Trimming took 5 bases from V and 4 from J; bases not matched to a gene: 1. The germline CDR1 and CDR2 sequences are MNHNY and SVGAGI (reference sequence). The CDR3 is made up of 13 amino acids. CDR3 coding DNA: TGTGCCAGCAGTAGGACAGGGGGAGAGACCCAGTACTTC. The encoded protein is CASSRTGGETQYF.

This chain uses TRBV7-6 with TRBJ2-7; maybe TRBD1 (5 bases). V was pared by 1 base and J by 4 bases, with 14 bases between. The CDR3 runs 15 residues. Germline CDR1 is SGHVS and CDR2 is FNYEAQ. The CDR3: CASSLGTPEHYEQYF. The CDR3 DNA reads TGTGCCAGCAGCTTAGGGACACCAGAACATTACGAGCAGTACTTC.

This chain uses TRBV5-1 with TRBJ2-5; the D is unclear. This CDR3 has 15 amino acids. V dropped 0 bases and J dropped 5 bases, with 14 bases sitting between them. Germline-derived CDR1 and CDR2 are SGHRS and YFSETQ. DNA for the CDR3: TGCGCCAGCAGCTTGGGGACCTCCGGACGGGAGACCCAGTACTTC. Residues: CASSLGTSGRETQYF.

The rearrangement links TRBV7-6 to TRBJ1-1, with a possible D match to TRBD1 (6 bases). The V end lost 4 bases, the J end lost 4 bases, and 13 bases lay between the germline ends. Germline CDR1 and CDR2: SGHVS and FNYEAQ. The CDR3 consists of 14 residues. CDR3 DNA sequence: TGTGCCAGCAGCTCCACGGGGGCTGGCACTGAAGCTTTCTTT. Amino acids: CASSSTGAGTEAFF.

The chain combines TRBV9 with TRBJ2-3; perhaps TRBD1 as D (6 bases). CDR1 is SGDLS and CDR2 is YYNGEE in the germline V gene. The CDR3 loop spans 15 amino acids. The germline V and J ends were trimmed by 6 bases and 5 bases, with 19 bases remaining between them. CDR3 coding DNA: TGTGCCAGCAACCCACAGGGAAGAGTTATAGATACGCAGTATTTT. As protein: CASNPQGRVIDTQYF. The whole variable domain, remainder taken from reference TRBV9 and TRBJ2-3, is DSGVTQTPKHLITATGQRVTLRCSPRSGDLSVYWYQQSLDQGLQFLIQYYNGEERAKGNILERFSAQQFPDLHSELNLSSLELGDSALYFCASNPQGRVIDTQYFGPGTRLTVL.

In its sample, this clone was seen a few times. The chain employs TRBV5-1 and TRBJ2-1; no reliable D call. V was pared by 3 bases and J by 15 bases, with 16 bases between. Germline CDR1 reads SGHRS; CDR2 reads YFSETQ. The CDR3 totals 12 residues. CDR3 nucleotides: TGCGCCAGCAGCTCGGTGGGGTCTATGTGGTTCTTC. It codes for CASSSVGSMWFF.

The V and J genes are TRBV5-4 and TRBJ1-2; D possibly corresponds to TRBD1 (5 bases). From germline, CDR1 is SGHNT and CDR2 YYREEE (reference sequence). Trimming took off 4 bases at V and 7 bases at J, with 23 bases between the two ends. The CDR3 length is 16 residues. CDR3 sequence (DNA): TGTGCCAGCAGCCCTGAGGGGAGGAGCTCCTGGGTTGGCTACACCTTC. Encoded protein: CASSPEGRSSWVGYTF.

V usage is TRBV29-1 and J usage is TRBJ1-4; tentatively, D is TRBD1 (6 bases). The CDR3 loop spans 11 amino acids. Trimming took 3 bases from V and 8 from J, leaving 7 bases between them. The V gene's germline CDR1 is SQVTM and CDR2 ANQGSEA. CDR3 loop: CSVDQGEKLFF. The CDR3 DNA reads as TGCAGCGTTGATCAGGGGGAAAAACTGTTTTTT.

This rearrangement joins TRBV5-6 to TRBJ2-1; D ambiguous. V shed 3 bases and J shed 4 bases, with 11 bases lying between them. The CDR3 covers 14 residues. Per the germline V gene, CDR1 is SGHDT and CDR2 is YYEEEE. CDR3 in DNA: TGTGCCAGCAGCTCAGGCCTCGGGTACAATGAGCAGTTCTTC. Amino acid sequence: CASSSGLGYNEQFF.

The rearrangement uses TRBV14 and TRBJ2-7; TRBD2 is a possible D gene (6 bases). The CDR3 sequence is 14 residues long. Germline-derived CDR1 and CDR2 are SGHDN and FVKESK. Trimming cost V 1 base and J 3 bases, with 10 bases left between them. The CDR3 sequence: CASSQVVRGYEQYF. DNA for the CDR3: TGTGCCAGCAGCCAAGTGGTGCGGGGCTACGAGCAGTACTTC.

The rearrangement uses TRBV5-6 and TRBJ2-6; no reliable D call. The CDR3 spans 15 residues. CDR1 and CDR2 from the germline V gene are SGHDT and YYEEEE. Trimming stripped 0 bases from V and 0 bases from J, with 4 bases between. The CDR3 spells CASSLGPSGANVLTF. The CDR3 DNA follows: TGTGCCAGCAGCTTGGGGCCCTCTGGGGCCAACGTCCTGACTTTC.

This chain joins TRBV7-6 and TRBJ2-3; 9 bases match TRBD2. The germline V gene has CDR1 SGHVS and CDR2 FNYEAQ. V lost 2 bases, J lost 2 bases, and 8 bases stayed unmatched. The length of the CDR3 is 17 residues. DNA for the CDR3: TGTGCCAGCAGCTTAAGGCTAGCGGGACAACTCACAGATACGCAGTATTTT. Its protein is CASSLRLAGQLTDTQYF. Complete variable domain (other parts from reference TRBV7-6 and TRBJ2-3): GAGVSQSPRYKVTKRGQDVALRCDPISGHVSLYWYRQALGQGPEFLTYFNYEAQQDKSGLPNDRFSAERPEGSISTLTIQRTEQRDSAMYRCASSLRLAGQLTDTQYFGPGTRLTVL.

V gene TRBV30 combines with J gene TRBJ1-2; the D gene is possibly TRBD1 (6 bases). Germline CDR1 and CDR2: GTSNPN and SVGIG (reference sequence). V lost 8 bases, J lost 6 bases, and 19 bases lay in between. This CDR3 is built from 13 residues. The CDR3 nucleotides are TGTGCCCGCCTTGGGGCAGGGGCACATGGCTACACCTTC. This codes for CARLGAGAHGYTF.

The count of this clone is one. The chain couples TRBV5-1 to TRBJ2-1; D gene uncertain. Between the trimmed V and J ends, which lost 2 bases and 0 bases, there was a span of 9 bases. Germline CDR1 is SGHRS and CDR2 is YFSETQ. The CDR3 runs 15 residues. The CDR3 region is CASSFTESSYNEQFF. The CDR3 DNA is TGCGCCAGCAGCTTTACGGAGAGCTCCTACAATGAGCAGTTCTTC.

The rearrangement links TRBV11-2 to TRBJ1-4; no firm D call. The CDR3 has 14 residues. CDR1 and CDR2 (germline): SGHAT, FQNNGV. Trimming took 5 bases from V and 0 from J, leaving 7 bases between them. As DNA, the CDR3 is TGTGCCAGCAGCCTATCTGCAACTAATGAAAAACTGTTTTTT. Amino acid sequence: CASSLSATNEKLFF.

The chain joins TRBV29-1 to TRBJ1-3; D gene unclear. CDR3 length: 15 residues. CDR1 SQVTM and CDR2 ANQGSEA come from the germline V gene. Deletions cut 3 bases from V and 2 bases from J, with 14 bases between. The CDR3 region is CSVDPGPRAGNTIYF. The CDR3 coding sequence is TGCAGCGTTGACCCCGGCCCTAGGGCTGGAAACACCATATATTTT.

The CDR3 region is CASSEPRTGGFSYGYTF. As DNA, the CDR3 is TGTGCCAGCAGCGAACCCAGGACAGGGGGCTTCTCCTATGGCTACACCTTC. The chain employs TRBV5-4 and TRBJ1-2; 11 bases match TRBD1. The V segment lost 4 bases and the J segment 4 bases; nucleotides outside the gene matches: 12. Germline assignment: CDR1 SGHNT and CDR2 YYREEE (reference sequence). The CDR3 is 17 residues long.

The chain combines TRBV11-2 with TRBJ2-3, with D tentatively TRBD1 (7 bases). The CDR3 runs 16 residues. The germline V gene encodes CDR1 SGHAT and CDR2 FQNNGV. V was shortened by 1 base and J by 0 bases, with 11 bases between the two germline ends. The CDR3 here is CASSLVQGTSTDTQYF. DNA of the CDR3: TGTGCCAGCAGCTTAGTACAGGGGACTAGCACAGATACGCAGTATTTT.

The chain joins TRBV6-5 to TRBJ2-7; TRBD2 is a possible D gene (5 bases). Deletions cut 6 bases from V and 1 base from J, with 16 bases between. This CDR3 spans 15 amino acids. Germline V gene data show CDR1 as MNHEY and CDR2 as SVGAGI. The CDR3 is CASSPERLASYEQYF. DNA of the CDR3: TGTGCCAGCAGCCCGGAGAGGCTAGCATCCTACGAGCAGTACTTC.

The CDR3 region has the DNA TGTGCCAGCAGCTTAGATCCCGCCCCGGGGGGCTACACCTTC. It specifies CASSLDPAPGGYTF. This chain connects TRBV11-2 to TRBJ1-2; D is unclear. The V and J ends lost 0 bases and 8 bases respectively, with 13 bases between them. The CDR3 is made up of 14 amino acids. Germline CDR1 is SGHAT and CDR2 is FQNNGV.

The chain recombines TRBV18 with TRBJ2-1; tentatively, D is TRBD1 or TRBD2 (5 bases each). Germline loops: CDR1 KGHSH, CDR2 LQKENI. Trimming cost V 8 bases and J 10 bases, with 15 bases left between them. This CDR3 is built from 12 residues. CDR3 nucleotide sequence: TGTGCCAGCGGACCGGGGCTTGCGGAGCAGTTCTTC. As protein: CASGPGLAEQFF.

The chain carries TRBV2 and TRBJ1-1; maybe TRBD1 (5 bases). V shed 6 bases and J shed 0 bases, with 14 bases lying between them. The germline gives CDR1 SNHLY, CDR2 FYNNEI. CDR3 size: 15 residues. CDR3 in DNA: TGTGCCAGCAGACGGGACCAGGGTATGAACACTGAAGCTTTCTTT. This translates into CASRRDQGMNTEAFF.